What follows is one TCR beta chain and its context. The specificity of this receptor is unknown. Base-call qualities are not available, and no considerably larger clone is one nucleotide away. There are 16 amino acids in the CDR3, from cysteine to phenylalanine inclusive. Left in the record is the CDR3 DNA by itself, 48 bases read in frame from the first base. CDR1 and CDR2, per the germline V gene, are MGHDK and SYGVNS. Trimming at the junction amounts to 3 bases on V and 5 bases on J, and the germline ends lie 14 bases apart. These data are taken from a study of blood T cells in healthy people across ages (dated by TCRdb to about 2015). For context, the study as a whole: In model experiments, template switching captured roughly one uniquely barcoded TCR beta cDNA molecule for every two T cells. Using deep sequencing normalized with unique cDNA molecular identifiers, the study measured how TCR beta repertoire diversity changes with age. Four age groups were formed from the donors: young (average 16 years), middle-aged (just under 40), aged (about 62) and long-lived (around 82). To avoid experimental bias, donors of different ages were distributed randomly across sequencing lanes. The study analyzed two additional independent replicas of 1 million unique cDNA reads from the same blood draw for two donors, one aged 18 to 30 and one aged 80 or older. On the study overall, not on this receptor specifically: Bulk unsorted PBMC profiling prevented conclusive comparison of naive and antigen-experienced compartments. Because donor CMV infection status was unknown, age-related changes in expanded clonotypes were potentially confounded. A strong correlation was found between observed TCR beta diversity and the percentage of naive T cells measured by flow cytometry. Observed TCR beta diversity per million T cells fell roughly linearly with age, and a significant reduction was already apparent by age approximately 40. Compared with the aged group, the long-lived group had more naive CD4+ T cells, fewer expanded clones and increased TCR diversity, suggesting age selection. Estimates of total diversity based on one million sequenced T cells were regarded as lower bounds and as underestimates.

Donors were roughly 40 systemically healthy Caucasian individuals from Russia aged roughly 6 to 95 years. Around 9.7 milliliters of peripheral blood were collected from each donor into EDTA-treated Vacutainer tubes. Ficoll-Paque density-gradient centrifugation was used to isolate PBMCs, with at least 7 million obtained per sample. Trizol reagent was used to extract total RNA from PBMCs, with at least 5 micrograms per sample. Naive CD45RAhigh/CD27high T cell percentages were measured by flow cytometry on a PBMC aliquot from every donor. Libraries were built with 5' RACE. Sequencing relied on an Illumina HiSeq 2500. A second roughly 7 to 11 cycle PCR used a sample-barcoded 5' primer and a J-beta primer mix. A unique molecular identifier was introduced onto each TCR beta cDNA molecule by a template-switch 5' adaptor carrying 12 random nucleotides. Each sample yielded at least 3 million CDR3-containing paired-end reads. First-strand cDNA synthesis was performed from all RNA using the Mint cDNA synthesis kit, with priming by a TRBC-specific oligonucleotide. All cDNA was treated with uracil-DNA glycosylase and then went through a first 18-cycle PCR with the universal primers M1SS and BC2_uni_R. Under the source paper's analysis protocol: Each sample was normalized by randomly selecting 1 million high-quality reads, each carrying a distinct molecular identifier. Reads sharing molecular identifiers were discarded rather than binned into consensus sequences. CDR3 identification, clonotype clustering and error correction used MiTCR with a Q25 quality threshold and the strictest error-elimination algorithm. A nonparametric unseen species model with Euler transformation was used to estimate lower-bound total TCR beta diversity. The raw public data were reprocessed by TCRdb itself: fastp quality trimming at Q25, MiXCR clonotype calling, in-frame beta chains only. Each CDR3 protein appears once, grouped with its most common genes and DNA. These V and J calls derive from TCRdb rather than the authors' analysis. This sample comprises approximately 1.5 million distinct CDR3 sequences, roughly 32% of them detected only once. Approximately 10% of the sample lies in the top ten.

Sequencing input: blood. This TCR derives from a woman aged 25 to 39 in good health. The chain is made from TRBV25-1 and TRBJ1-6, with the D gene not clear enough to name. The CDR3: CASSDPRWGDNSPLHF. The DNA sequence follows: TGTGCCAGCAGTGATCCGAGGTGGGGAGATAATTCACCCCTCCACTTT.